The present T cell receptor beta chain was sequenced within a study of T-cell reconstitution after alpha-beta-depleted transplantation in children. Germline assignment: CDR1 SGHVS and CDR2 FQNEAQ. The CDR3 covers 14 residues. The ends were cut back, 1 base at V and 1 base at J, with 8 bases in the middle. Unique molecular identifiers were incorporated during preparation of the TCRbeta library. A single record per CDR3 protein comes from TCRdb applying MiXCR to the PCR reads. The sample lists 200,000 to 250,000 distinct CDR3 sequences, roughly 24% occurring once. This clonotype was counted at least ten times. Its antigen is currently unknown. Overall study findings and caveats: After transplant, at about two months, alpha-beta T cells were reportedly derived from several hundred expanded graft clones. Newly produced T cells mostly provided counts and TCRbeta diversity after one year, as hyperexpanded clones declined.

The chain uses TRBV7-8 and TRBJ2-7; D is unclear. The sample in question was PBMCs, obtained before TCRalphabeta/CD19-depleted stem cell transplant. This TCR came from a girl aged 2 to 9 with Fanconi anemia, due to receive a stem cell transplant. DNA of the CDR3: TGTGCCAGCAGCTTAGAGCTTGGGTCCTACGAGCAGTACTTC. It yields the protein CASSLELGSYEQYF. Based on the CDR3 plus reference TRBV7-8 and TRBJ2-7, the full variable domain is GAGVSQSPRYKVAKRGQDVALRCDPISGHVSLFWYQQALGQGPEFLTYFQNEAQLDKSGLPSDRFFAERPEGSVSTLKIQRTQQEDSAVYLCASSLELGSYEQYFGPGTRLTVT.